The 27 T cell receptor beta chains below come from one sample, sequenced in a study of blood T cell repertoires in COVID-19. Measured with immunoSEQ multiplex PCR; TCRdb has only the in-frame clones, and not every one. The table includes fewer than 500,000 clones, roughly 90% detected once. Input material: peripheral blood. The receptors stem from a woman in her thirties with acute or convalescent COVID-19.

The chain combines TRBV7-3 with TRBJ1-3, with D perhaps TRBD1 (5 bases). With 6 bases removed from V and 4 bases from J, the gap between germline ends came to 10 bases. The V gene's germline CDR1 is SGHTA and CDR2 FQGTGA. This CDR3 region has 13 residues. CDR3 nucleotides: TGTGCCAGCAGTGAGAAGGGGGGAAACACCATATATTTT. As protein: CASSEKGGNTIYF.

The J gene is TRBJ1-3, the V gene TRBV5-1; 8 nucleotides align to TRBD1. The CDR3 covers 16 residues. Germline CDR1 and CDR2: SGHRS and YFSETQ. Trimming at V came to 4 bases and at J to 2 bases, leaving 8 bases not matched to a gene. The CDR3 DNA is TGCGCCAGCAGCAACGCAGGGGGCCACGCTGGAAACACCATATATTTT. It yields the protein CASSNAGGHAGNTIYF.

The gene calls are TRBV13 and TRBJ2-2, with D unresolved. V lost 5 bases and J 4 bases, leaving 8 bases between the germline ends. The CDR3 consists of 13 residues. Germline CDR1 and CDR2: PRHDT and FYEKMQ (reference sequence). This CDR3 is CASSGESTGELFF. DNA of the CDR3: TGTGCCAGCAGCGGAGAGAGCACCGGGGAGCTGTTTTTT. The full variable domain, in which reference TRBV13 and TRBJ2-2 provide the parts outside the CDR3, is AAGVIQSPRHLIKEKRETATLKCYPIPRHDTVYWYQQGPGQDPQFLISFYEKMQSDKGSIPDRFSAQQFSDYHSELNMSSLELGDSALYFCASSGESTGELFFGEGSRLTVL.

V and J are TRBV28 and TRBJ2-5; D perhaps matches TRBD1 (6 bases). This CDR3 has 16 residues. Germline V gene lookup returns CDR1 MDHEN and CDR2 SYDVKM. V was cut by 4 bases and J by 3 bases, with 18 bases left in between. CDR3 sequence reads: CASSSMDRSLEETQYF. In DNA, the CDR3 is TGTGCCAGCAGTTCGATGGACAGAAGCCTTGAAGAGACCCAGTACTTC.

This sequence joins TRBV11-2 and TRBJ2-3; TRBD2 agrees at 10 bases. With V trimmed by 5 bases and J by 5 bases, 7 bases remained unmatched. The CDR3 loop spans 15 amino acids. From germline, CDR1 is SGHAT and CDR2 FQNNGV. For the CDR3, the DNA is TGTGCCAGCAGCGGAGCGGGGGGGCGGGGAGATACGCAGTATTTT. Residues: CASSGAGGRGDTQYF.

V is TRBV10-3 and J is TRBJ2-1; weak D call: TRBD1 (6 bases). There are 13 residues in the CDR3. Germline CDR1 is ENHRY and CDR2 is SYGVKD. V was trimmed by 3 bases and J by 7 bases, leaving 10 bases between them. CDR3 DNA sequence: TGTGCCATCAGTGAAACAGGGAAGAATGAGCAGTTCTTC. This codes for CAISETGKNEQFF.

In DNA form, the CDR3 reads TGTGCCAGCACCCTCCGTCCAGGGACAACCTACGAGCAGTACTTC. Amino acid sequence: CASTLRPGTTYEQYF. V usage is TRBV6-6 and J usage is TRBJ2-7; D is possibly TRBD1 (6 bases). Germline CDR1 MNHNY, CDR2 SVGAGI (reference sequence). The CDR3 totals 15 residues. Trimming removed 7 bases from V and 2 bases from J, with 18 bases in between.

The chain joins TRBV28 to TRBJ1-2; D is undetermined. V dropped 7 bases and J dropped 7 bases, with 10 bases sitting between them. There are 11 residues in the CDR3. The V gene's germline CDR1 is MDHEN and CDR2 SYDVKM. In DNA form, the CDR3 reads TGTGCCAGCAACGGAGGCCTTGGCTACACCTTC. Its translation: CASNGGLGYTF.

The rearrangement links TRBV12-3 or TRBV12-4 to TRBJ2-1; D gene uncertain. The CDR3 is 13 residues long. The V end was cut by 3 bases, the J end by 7 bases, with 10 bases between. In DNA, the CDR3 is TGTGCCAGCAGTTTTAGGAGTCCTAATGAGCAGTTCTTC. Amino acid sequence: CASSFRSPNEQFF.

This rearrangement joins TRBV5-1 to TRBJ2-7; D is unresolved. Germline V lookup: CDR1 SGHRS, CDR2 YFSETQ. V lost 3 bases to trimming and J lost 3 bases, with 13 bases between them. This CDR3 region has 14 residues. The CDR3 region is CASSSEAEDYEQYF. The CDR3 DNA follows: TGCGCCAGCAGCTCAGAGGCAGAAGACTACGAGCAGTACTTC.

J is TRBJ1-1 and V is TRBV6-5; no clear D. The germline V gene encodes CDR1 MNHEY and CDR2 SVGAGI. The CDR3 totals 11 residues. The V end lost 7 bases, the J end lost 7 bases, and 10 bases lay between the germline ends. Written as DNA, the CDR3 is TGTGCCAGCATCCTGGGGAGTGAAGCTTTCTTT. It is translated as CASILGSEAFF.

This clone is a singleton in its sample. The rearrangement joins TRBV2 to TRBJ2-1; 10 bases are a match to TRBD1. There are 15 residues in the CDR3. The germline V gene has CDR1 SNHLY and CDR2 FYNNEI. V dropped 6 bases and J dropped 9; count of bases not matched to a gene: 11. CDR3 protein: CASSFEGQGGGEQFF. The DNA of the CDR3 is TGTGCCAGCAGCTTTGAAGGACAGGGGGGAGGTGAGCAGTTCTTC.

This clone was counted a single time. This chain uses TRBV5-1 with TRBJ2-3, with D possibly TRBD2 on 5 matching bases. In germline, CDR1 is SGHRS, CDR2 YFSETQ. The CDR3 is 16 amino acids. Trimming stripped 4 bases from V and 1 base from J, with 16 bases between. CDR3 sequence reads: CASSPEVFPGTDTQYF. DNA of the CDR3: TGCGCCAGCAGCCCGGAGGTCTTTCCAGGCACAGATACGCAGTATTTT.

This rearrangement joins TRBV5-1 to TRBJ2-7; 14 bases are shared with TRBD2. The CDR3 runs to 16 residues. Germline-derived CDR1 and CDR2 are SGHRS and YFSETQ. Losses at the gene ends were 3 bases for V and 6 bases for J; bases not matched to a gene: 8. CDR3 loop: CASSSRLAGGPIEQYF. As DNA, the CDR3 is TGCGCCAGCAGCTCGAGACTAGCGGGGGGGCCCATCGAGCAGTACTTC.

The gene calls are TRBV4-1 and TRBJ1-1; TRBD1 matches at 7 bases. V lost 1 base and J lost 2; bases outside the gene matches: 1. Per germline, CDR1 MGHRA and CDR2 YSYEKL. This CDR3 contains 14 residues. CDR3 DNA sequence: TGCGCCAGCAGCCAAGGACAGGGAAACACTGAAGCTTTCTTT. As protein: CASSQGQGNTEAFF.

This chain connects TRBV9 to TRBJ1-4, with TRBD1 identical over 9 bases. The CDR3 covers 15 residues. Germline CDR1 and CDR2: SGDLS and YYNGEE. J lost 8 bases, V lost 4 bases, and 9 bases had no gene match. The CDR3 is CASSTRTGEYEKLFF. CDR3 DNA sequence: TGTGCCAGCAGCACACGGACAGGGGAATACGAAAAACTGTTTTTT. The full variable domain, rest sourced from reference TRBV9 and TRBJ1-4, is DSGVTQTPKHLITATGQRVTLRCSPRSGDLSVYWYQQSLDQGLQFLIQYYNGEERAKGNILERFSAQQFPDLHSELNLSSLELGDSALYFCASSTRTGEYEKLFFGSGTQLSVL.

This chain joins TRBV18 and TRBJ2-1; 10 bases match TRBD2. V shed 5 bases, J shed 4 bases, and the junction held 5 bases outside the gene matches. The CDR3 extends over 15 amino acids. CDR1 is KGHSH, CDR2 LQKENI, per germline. The CDR3 bases are TGTGCCAGCTCAAGCGGACTAGCGGAATACAATGAGCAGTTCTTC. It specifies CASSSGLAEYNEQFF. Together with reference TRBV18 and TRBJ2-1, the CDR3 gives the full variable domain: NAGVMQNPRHLVRRRGQEARLRCSPMKGHSHVYWYRQLPEEGLKFMVYLQKENIIDESGMPKERFSAEFPKEGPSILRIQQVVRGDSAAYFCASSSGLAEYNEQFFGPGTRLTVL.

This clone was found once. The chain links TRBV14 to TRBJ2-5; D is unresolved. Trimming took off 1 base at V and 5 bases at J, with 8 bases between the two ends. In germline, CDR1 is SGHDN, CDR2 FVKESK. The CDR3 is 13 amino acids. CDR3 in DNA: TGTGCCAGCAGCCAAGTGGGCTGGGAGACCCAGTACTTC. This encodes CASSQVGWETQYF.

This clone was seen a few times. The chain has TRBV19 and TRBJ1-6; 7 bases agree with TRBD1. Germline V gives CDR1 LNHDA, CDR2 SQIVND (reference sequence). The J segment lost 0 bases and the V segment lost 0 bases, leaving 5 bases of the junction unmatched. CDR3 length: 18 amino acids. CDR3 in amino acids: CASSIEGQRISYNSPLHF. The CDR3 DNA follows: TGTGCCAGTAGTATAGAGGGACAGCGGATCTCCTATAATTCACCCCTCCACTTT.

The gene calls are TRBV5-1 and TRBJ1-6; D is uncertain. V lost 7 bases and J lost 5, with 7 bases in between. Germline CDR1 is SGHRS and CDR2 is YFSETQ. This CDR3 comprises 12 residues. CDR3 DNA: TGCGCCAGCCGCCAGAATAATTCACCCCTCCACTTT. Translation gives CASRQNNSPLHF.

This chain joins TRBV2 and TRBJ1-2; TRBD1 aligns across 7 bases. The CDR3 sequence is 14 residues long. V was pared by 5 bases and J by 8 bases, with 11 bases of the junction left unmatched. Germline V gene lookup returns CDR1 SNHLY and CDR2 FYNNEI. CDR3 bases: TGTGCCAGCAGTCACAGACAGGGAGTAAAGGGCTACACCTTC. This encodes CASSHRQGVKGYTF.

The genes are TRBV11-2 and TRBJ1-2; D unclear. This CDR3 has 13 residues. With 1 base removed from V and 6 bases from J, the gap between germline ends came to 9 bases. Germline CDR1 reads SGHAT; CDR2 reads FQNNGV. DNA for the CDR3: TGTGCCAGCAGCTTAGGGCAGAACAATGGCTACACCTTC. This gives the protein CASSLGQNNGYTF.

The chain joins TRBV30 to TRBJ1-5; D is undetermined. The length of the CDR3 is 11 residues. Germline CDR1 reads GTSNPN; CDR2 reads SVGIG (reference sequence). V gave up 4 bases and J gave up 2 bases, with 3 bases separating them. CDR3 residues: CAWTGNQPQHF. The DNA of the CDR3 is TGTGCCTGGACAGGCAATCAGCCCCAGCATTTT.

The chain links TRBV7-2 to TRBJ2-7, with no clear D. V lost 5 bases, J lost 2 bases, and 7 bases lay in between. The germline CDR1 and CDR2 sequences are SGHTA and FQGNSA. The length of the CDR3 is 12 residues. The CDR3 here is CASSGPAYEQYF. CDR3 DNA sequence: TGTGCCAGCAGCGGGCCAGCCTACGAGCAGTACTTC.

V is TRBV7-2 and J is TRBJ2-5; 9 bases are shared with TRBD2. The CDR3 contains 14 residues. V lost 5 bases, J lost 3 bases, and 4 bases stayed unmatched. Germline V gene lookup returns CDR1 SGHTA and CDR2 FQGNSA. Here the CDR3 reads CASSDIAGEETQYF. CDR3 DNA sequence: TGTGCCAGCAGCGATATAGCGGGGGAAGAGACCCAGTACTTC.

The chain carries TRBV25-1 and TRBJ1-2; D might be TRBD1 (5 bases). Germline assignment: CDR1 MGHDK and CDR2 SYGVNS. V gave up 6 bases and J gave up 2 bases, with 10 bases separating them. CDR3 length equals 13 residues. The CDR3: CASRGGYNYGYTF. CDR3 in DNA: TGTGCCAGCAGGGGGGGGTACAACTATGGCTACACCTTC.

This clone was seen just once. The rearrangement uses TRBV3-1 (or the pseudogene TRBV3-2) and TRBJ2-1, with TRBD2 matching 10 bases. The germline gives CDR1 LGHDT, CDR2 YNNKEL (reference sequence). CDR3 length: 16 amino acids. Trimming cost V 3 bases and J 6 bases; bases outside gene matches: 8. This CDR3 is CASSQLALAGANEQFF. The CDR3 DNA reads as TGTGCCAGCAGCCAGTTGGCCCTAGCGGGGGCCAATGAGCAGTTCTTC.